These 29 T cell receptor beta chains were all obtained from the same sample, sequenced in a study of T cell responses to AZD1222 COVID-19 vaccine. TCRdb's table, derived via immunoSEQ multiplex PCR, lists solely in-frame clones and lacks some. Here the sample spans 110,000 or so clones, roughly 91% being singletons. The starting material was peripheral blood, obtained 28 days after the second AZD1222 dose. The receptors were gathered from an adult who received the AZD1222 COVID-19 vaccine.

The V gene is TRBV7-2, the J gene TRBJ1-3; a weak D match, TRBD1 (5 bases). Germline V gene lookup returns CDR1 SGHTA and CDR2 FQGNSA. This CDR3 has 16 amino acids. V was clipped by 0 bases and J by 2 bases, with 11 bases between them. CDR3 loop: CASSLAGGTAGNTIYF. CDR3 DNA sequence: TGTGCCAGCAGCTTAGCCGGGGGGACTGCTGGAAACACCATATATTTT. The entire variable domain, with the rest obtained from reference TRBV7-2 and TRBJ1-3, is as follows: GAGVSQSPSNKVTEKGKDVELRCDPISGHTALYWYRQSLGQGLEFLIYFQGNSAPDKSGLPSDRFSAERTGGSVSTLTIQRTQQEDSAVYLCASSLAGGTAGNTIYFGEGSWLTVV.

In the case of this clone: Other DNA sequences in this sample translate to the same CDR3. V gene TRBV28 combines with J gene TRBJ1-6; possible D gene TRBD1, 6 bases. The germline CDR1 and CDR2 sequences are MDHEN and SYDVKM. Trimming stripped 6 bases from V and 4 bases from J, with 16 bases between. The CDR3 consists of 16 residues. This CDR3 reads CASSTSKRGYNSPLHF. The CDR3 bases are TGTGCCAGCAGCACCAGTAAAAGGGGGTATAATTCACCCCTCCACTTT.

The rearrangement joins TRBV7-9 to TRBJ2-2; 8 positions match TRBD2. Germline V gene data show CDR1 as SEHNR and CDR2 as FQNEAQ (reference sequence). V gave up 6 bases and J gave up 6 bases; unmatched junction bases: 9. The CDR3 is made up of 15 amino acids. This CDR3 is CASSRSGGAPGELFF. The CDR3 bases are TGTGCCAGCAGTCGAAGCGGGGGCGCTCCCGGGGAGCTGTTTTTT.

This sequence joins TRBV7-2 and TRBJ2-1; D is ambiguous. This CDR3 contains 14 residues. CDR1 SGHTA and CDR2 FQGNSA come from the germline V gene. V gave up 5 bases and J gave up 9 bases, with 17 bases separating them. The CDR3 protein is CASSPTSRRGEQFF. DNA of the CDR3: TGTGCCAGCAGCCCTACCAGCCGGAGAGGTGAGCAGTTCTTC.

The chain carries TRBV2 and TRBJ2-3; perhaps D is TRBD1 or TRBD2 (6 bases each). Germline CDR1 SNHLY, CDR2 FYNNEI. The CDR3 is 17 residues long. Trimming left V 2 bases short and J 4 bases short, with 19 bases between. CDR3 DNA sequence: TGTGCCAGCAGTGAACCCCAAGGATGGGGGGCCGCAGATACGCAGTATTTT. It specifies CASSEPQGWGAADTQYF.

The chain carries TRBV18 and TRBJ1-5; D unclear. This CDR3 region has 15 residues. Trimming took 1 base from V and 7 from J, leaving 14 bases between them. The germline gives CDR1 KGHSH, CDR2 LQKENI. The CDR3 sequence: CASSPRGGSEQPQHF. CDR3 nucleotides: TGTGCCAGCTCACCACGGGGAGGGTCGGAACAGCCCCAGCATTTT.

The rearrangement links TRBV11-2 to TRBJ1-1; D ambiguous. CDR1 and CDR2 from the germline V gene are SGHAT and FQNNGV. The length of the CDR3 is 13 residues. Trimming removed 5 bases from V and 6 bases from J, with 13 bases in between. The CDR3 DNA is TGTGCCAGCAGCAAACTTTCCGGGGCTGAAGCTTTCTTT. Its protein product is CASSKLSGAEAFF.

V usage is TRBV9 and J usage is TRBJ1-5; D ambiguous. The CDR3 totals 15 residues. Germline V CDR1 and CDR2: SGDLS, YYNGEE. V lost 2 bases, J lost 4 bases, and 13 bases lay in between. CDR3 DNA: TGTGCCAGCAGCGTCGGTTTGCAACCTAATCAGCCCCAGCATTTT. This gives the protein CASSVGLQPNQPQHF.

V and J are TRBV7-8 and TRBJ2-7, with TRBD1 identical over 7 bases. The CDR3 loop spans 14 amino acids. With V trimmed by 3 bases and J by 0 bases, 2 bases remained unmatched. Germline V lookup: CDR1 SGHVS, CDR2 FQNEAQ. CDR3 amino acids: CASSFGTASYEQYF. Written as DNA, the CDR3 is TGTGCCAGCAGCTTCGGGACAGCCTCCTACGAGCAGTACTTC.

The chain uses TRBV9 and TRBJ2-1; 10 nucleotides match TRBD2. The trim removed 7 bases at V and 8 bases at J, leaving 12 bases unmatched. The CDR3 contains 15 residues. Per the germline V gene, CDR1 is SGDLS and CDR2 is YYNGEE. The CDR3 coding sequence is TGTGCCAGCTCCTTCAGCGGGGGGGCGAGGGATGAGCAGTTCTTC. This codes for CASSFSGGARDEQFF.

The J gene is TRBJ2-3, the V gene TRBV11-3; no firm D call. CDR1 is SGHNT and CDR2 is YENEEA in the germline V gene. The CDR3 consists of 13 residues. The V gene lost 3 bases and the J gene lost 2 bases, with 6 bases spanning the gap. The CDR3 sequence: CASSFQNTDTQYF. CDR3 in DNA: TGTGCCAGCAGCTTCCAGAACACAGATACGCAGTATTTT.

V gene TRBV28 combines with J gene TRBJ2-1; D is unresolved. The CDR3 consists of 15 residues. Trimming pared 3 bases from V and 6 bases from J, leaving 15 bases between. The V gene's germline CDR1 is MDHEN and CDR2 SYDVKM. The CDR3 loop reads CASSLIGPGANEQFF. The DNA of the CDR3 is TGTGCCAGCAGTTTGATCGGACCGGGTGCCAATGAGCAGTTCTTC. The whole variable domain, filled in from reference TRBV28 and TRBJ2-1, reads DVKVTQSSRYLVKRTGEKVFLECVQDMDHENMFWYRQDPGLGLRLIYFSYDVKMKEKGDIPEGYSVSREKKERFSLILESASTNQTSMYLCASSLIGPGANEQFFGPGTRLTVL.

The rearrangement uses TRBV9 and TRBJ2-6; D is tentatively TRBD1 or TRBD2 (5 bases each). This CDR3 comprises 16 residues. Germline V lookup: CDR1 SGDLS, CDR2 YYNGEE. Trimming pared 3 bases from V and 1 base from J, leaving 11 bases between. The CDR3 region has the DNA TGTGCCAGCAGCGCCCGGGACGGGTCTGGGGCCAACGTCCTGACTTTC. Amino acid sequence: CASSARDGSGANVLTF.

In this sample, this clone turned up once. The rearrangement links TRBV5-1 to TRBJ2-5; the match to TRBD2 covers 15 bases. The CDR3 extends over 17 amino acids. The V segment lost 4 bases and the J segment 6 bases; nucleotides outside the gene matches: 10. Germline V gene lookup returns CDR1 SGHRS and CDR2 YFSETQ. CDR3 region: CASSVGLAGGRGKTQYF. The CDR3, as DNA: TGCGCCAGCAGCGTGGGACTAGCGGGGGGCCGCGGTAAGACCCAGTACTTC.

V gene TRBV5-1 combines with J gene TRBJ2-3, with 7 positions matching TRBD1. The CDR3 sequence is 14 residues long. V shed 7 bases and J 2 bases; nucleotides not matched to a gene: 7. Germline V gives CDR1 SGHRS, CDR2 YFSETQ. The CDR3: CASRKQGTTDTQYF. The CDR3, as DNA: TGCGCCAGCCGGAAACAGGGGACCACAGATACGCAGTATTTT.

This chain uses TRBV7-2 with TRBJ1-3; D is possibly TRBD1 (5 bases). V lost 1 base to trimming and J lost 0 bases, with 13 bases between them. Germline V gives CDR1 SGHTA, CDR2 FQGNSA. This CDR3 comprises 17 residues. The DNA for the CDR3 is TGTGCCAGCAGCTTAGGGACGGGGGAATTCTCTGGAAACACCATATATTTT. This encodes CASSLGTGEFSGNTIYF.

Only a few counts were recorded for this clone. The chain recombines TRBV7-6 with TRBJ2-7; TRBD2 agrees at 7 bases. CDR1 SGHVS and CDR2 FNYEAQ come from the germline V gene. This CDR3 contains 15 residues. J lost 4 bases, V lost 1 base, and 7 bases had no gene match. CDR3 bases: TGTGCCAGCAGCTTAGGGTGGGAGGGTTTTTACGAGCAGTACTTC. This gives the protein CASSLGWEGFYEQYF.

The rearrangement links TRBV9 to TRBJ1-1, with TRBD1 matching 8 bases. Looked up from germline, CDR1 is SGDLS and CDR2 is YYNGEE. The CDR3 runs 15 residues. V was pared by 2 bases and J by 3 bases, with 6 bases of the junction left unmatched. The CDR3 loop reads CASSVTGEADTEAFF. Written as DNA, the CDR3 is TGTGCCAGCAGCGTGACAGGGGAGGCGGACACTGAAGCTTTCTTT.

CDR3 residues: CASSDWLMGNEQFF. In nucleotides, the CDR3 is TGTGCCAGCAGTGATTGGTTAATGGGCAATGAGCAGTTCTTC. The chain uses TRBV2 and TRBJ2-1; D remains ambiguous. The CDR3 is 14 amino acids. Trimming shortened V by 3 bases and J by 6 bases, and 12 bases separated the two germline ends. CDR1 is SNHLY and CDR2 is FYNNEI in the germline V gene.

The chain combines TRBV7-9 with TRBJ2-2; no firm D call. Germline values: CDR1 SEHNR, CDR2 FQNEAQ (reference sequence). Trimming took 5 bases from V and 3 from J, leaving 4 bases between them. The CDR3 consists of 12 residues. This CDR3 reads CASSPHTGELFF. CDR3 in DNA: TGTGCCAGCAGCCCCCACACCGGGGAGCTGTTTTTT.

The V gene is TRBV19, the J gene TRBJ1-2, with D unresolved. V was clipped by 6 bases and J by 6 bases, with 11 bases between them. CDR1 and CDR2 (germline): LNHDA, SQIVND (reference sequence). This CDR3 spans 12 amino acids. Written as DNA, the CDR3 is TGTGCCAGTAGAGTGAGTGGTAATGGCTACACCTTC. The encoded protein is CASRVSGNGYTF.

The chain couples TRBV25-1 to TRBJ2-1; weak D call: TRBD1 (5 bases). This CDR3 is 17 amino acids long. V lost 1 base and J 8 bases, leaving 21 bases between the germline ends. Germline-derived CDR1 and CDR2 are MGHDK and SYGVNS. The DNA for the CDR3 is TGTGCCAGCAGTGAATTATCCGGACAACCTGGTCTCGATGAGCAGTTCTTC. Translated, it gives CASSELSGQPGLDEQFF. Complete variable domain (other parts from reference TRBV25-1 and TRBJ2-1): EADIYQTPRYLVIGTGKKITLECSQTMGHDKMYWYQQDPGMELHLIHYSYGVNSTEKGDLSSESTVSRIRTEHFPLTLESARPSHTSQYLCASSELSGQPGLDEQFFGPGTRLTVL.

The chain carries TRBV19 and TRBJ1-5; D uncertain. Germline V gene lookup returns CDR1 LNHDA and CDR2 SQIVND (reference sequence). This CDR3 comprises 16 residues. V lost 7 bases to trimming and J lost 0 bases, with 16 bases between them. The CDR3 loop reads CASNPWTLYSNQPQHF. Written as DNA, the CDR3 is TGTGCCAGTAACCCTTGGACTCTCTATAGCAATCAGCCCCAGCATTTT.

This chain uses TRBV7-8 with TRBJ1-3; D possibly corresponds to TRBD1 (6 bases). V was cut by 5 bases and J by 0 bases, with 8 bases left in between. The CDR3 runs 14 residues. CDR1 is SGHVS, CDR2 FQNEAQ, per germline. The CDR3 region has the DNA TGTGCCAGCAGCCTACAGGGCTCTGGAAACACCATATATTTT. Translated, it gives CASSLQGSGNTIYF. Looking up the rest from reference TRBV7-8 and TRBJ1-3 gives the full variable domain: GAGVSQSPRYKVAKRGQDVALRCDPISGHVSLFWYQQALGQGPEFLTYFQNEAQLDKSGLPSDRFFAERPEGSVSTLKIQRTQQEDSAVYLCASSLQGSGNTIYFGEGSWLTVV.

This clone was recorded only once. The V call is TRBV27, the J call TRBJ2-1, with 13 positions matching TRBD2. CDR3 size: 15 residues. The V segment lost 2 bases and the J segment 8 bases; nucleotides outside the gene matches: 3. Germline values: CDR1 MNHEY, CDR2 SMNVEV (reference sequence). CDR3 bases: TGTGCCAGCAGTTTAGGACTAGCGGGAGCAGATGAGCAGTTCTTC. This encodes CASSLGLAGADEQFF.

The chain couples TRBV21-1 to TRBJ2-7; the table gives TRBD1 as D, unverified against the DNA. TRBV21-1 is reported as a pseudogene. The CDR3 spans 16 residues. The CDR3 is CASSIPGGTGKGEQYF. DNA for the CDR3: TGTGCCAGCAGCATTCCGGGAGGGACAGGGAAGGGAGAGCAGTACTTC.

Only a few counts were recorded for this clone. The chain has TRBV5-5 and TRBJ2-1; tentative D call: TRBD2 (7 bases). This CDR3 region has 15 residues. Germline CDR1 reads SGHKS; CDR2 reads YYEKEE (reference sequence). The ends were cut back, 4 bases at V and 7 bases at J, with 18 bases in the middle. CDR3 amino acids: CASSPWGGAENEQFF. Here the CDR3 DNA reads TGTGCCAGCAGCCCTTGGGGGGGGGCGGAGAATGAGCAGTTCTTC. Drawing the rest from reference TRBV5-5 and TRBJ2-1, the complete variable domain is DAGVTQSPTHLIKTRGQQVTLRCSPISGHKSVSWYQQVLGQGPQFIFQYYEKEERGRGNFPDRFSARQFPNYSSELNVNALLLGDSALYLCASSPWGGAENEQFFGPGTRLTVL.

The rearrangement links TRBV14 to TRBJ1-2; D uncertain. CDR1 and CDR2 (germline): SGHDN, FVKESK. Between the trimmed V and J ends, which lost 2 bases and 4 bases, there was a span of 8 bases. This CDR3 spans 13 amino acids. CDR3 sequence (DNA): TGTGCCAGCAGCCAACACCTTTCCTATGGCTACACCTTC. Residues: CASSQHLSYGYTF. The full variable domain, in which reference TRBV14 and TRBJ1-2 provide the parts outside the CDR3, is EAGVTQFPSHSVIEKGQTVTLRCDPISGHDNLYWYRRVMGKEIKFLLHFVKESKQDESGMPNNRFLAERTGGTYSTLKVQPAELEDSGVYFCASSQHLSYGYTFGSGTRLTVV.

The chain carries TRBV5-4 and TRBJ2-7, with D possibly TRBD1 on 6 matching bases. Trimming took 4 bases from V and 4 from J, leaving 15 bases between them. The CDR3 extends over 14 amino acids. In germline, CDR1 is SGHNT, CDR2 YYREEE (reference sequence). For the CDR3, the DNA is TGTGCCAGCAGCCTCGGCCAGGGGCGGTACGAGCAGTACTTC. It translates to CASSLGQGRYEQYF.